Sequencing of this T cell receptor beta chain was carried out in a study of post-analysis software for immune sequencing data. For the study at large: Patients with relapsing-remitting, secondary progressive and progressive-relapsing multiple sclerosis courses were all represented. Study-wide points: Patients carried roughly 5 TRBV segments more frequently than controls did, and TRBV5-6, TRBV5-1 and TRBV20-1 were among them. Those with multiple sclerosis, the patient group, showed significantly lower normalized Chao1 diversity than controls. By F measure, strong co-clustering occurred among samples prepared in the same batch.

cDNA libraries for TCR beta contained unique molecular identifiers. The yield from approximately 1 to 10 million T cells was approximately 500,000 cDNA molecules in total. TCRdb re-called the PCR reads through MiXCR, storing one row per CDR3 protein. This table holds about 210,000 distinct CDR3 sequences, approximately 30% found once. Germline loops: CDR1 SGHDT, CDR2 YYEEEE. The CDR3 is 14 residues long. Trimming removed 4 bases at V and 5 bases at J, with 13 bases between. This clonotype was seen at least ten times. Its antigen remains unknown. Sequencing was carried out using blood. The TCR sequence derives from a girl aged 2-17 years with multiple sclerosis. The V call is TRBV5-6, the J call TRBJ1-5; D might be TRBD1 (6 bases). This CDR3 reads CASSPWQGYQPQHF. Here the CDR3 DNA reads TGTGCCAGCAGCCCGTGGCAGGGGTATCAGCCCCAGCATTTT.